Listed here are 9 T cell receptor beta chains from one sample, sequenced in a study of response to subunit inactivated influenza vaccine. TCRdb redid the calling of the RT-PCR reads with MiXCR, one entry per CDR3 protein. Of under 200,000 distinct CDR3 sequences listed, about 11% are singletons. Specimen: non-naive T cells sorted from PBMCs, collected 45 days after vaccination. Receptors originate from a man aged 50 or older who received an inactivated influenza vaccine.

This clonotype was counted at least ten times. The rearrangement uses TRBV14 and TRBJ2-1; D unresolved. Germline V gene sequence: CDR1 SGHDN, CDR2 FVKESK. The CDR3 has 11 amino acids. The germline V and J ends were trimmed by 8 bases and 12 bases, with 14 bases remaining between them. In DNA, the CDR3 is TGTGCCAGCCGTACACAGAATCGGCAGTTCTTC. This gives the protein CASRTQNRQFF.

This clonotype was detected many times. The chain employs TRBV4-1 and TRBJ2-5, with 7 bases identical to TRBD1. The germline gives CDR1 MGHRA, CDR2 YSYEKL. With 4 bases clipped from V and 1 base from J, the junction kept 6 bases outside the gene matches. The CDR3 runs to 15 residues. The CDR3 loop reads CASSRIGTAQETQYF. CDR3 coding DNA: TGCGCCAGCAGCCGTATTGGGACAGCCCAAGAGACCCAGTACTTC.

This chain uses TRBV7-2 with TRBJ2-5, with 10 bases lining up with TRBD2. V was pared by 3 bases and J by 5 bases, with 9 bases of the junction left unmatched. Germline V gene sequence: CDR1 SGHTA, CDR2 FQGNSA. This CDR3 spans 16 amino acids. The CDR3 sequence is CASSLSASGSLETQYF. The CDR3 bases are TGTGCCAGCAGCTTGAGCGCTAGCGGGAGTTTGGAGACCCAGTACTTC.

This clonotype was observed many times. The CDR3 DNA reads TGTGCCAGCAGTCTCCAAGGTTACAATGAGCAGTTCTTC. Translating gives CASSLQGYNEQFF. This chain joins TRBV27 and TRBJ2-1, with no clear D. V was shortened by 5 bases and J by 4 bases, with 9 bases between the two germline ends. Per germline, CDR1 MNHEY and CDR2 SMNVEV (reference sequence). The CDR3 contains 13 residues.

CDR3 sequence: CASSQERLAGQYF. DNA of the CDR3: TGTGCCAGCAGCCAAGAAAGACTAGCAGGGCAGTACTTC. The chain combines TRBV3-1 with TRBJ2-7; 7 bases line up with TRBD2. J was trimmed by 9 bases and V by 0 bases; bases with no gene match: 5. Germline V gene data show CDR1 as LGHDT and CDR2 as YNNKEL (reference sequence). The CDR3 runs 13 residues.

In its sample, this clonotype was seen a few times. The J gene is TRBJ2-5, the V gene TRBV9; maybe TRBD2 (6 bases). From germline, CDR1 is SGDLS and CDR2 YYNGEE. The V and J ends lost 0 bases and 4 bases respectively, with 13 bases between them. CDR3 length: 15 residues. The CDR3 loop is CASSVAGGNGETQYF. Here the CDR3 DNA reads TGTGCCAGCAGCGTAGCCGGGGGTAATGGAGAGACCCAGTACTTC.

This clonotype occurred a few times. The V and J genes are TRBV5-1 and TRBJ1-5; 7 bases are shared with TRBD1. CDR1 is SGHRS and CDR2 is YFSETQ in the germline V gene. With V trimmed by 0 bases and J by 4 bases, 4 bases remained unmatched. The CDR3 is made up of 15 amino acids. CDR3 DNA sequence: TGCGCCAGCAGCTTGGGGTCAGGGGGGAATCAGCCCCAGCATTTT. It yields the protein CASSLGSGGNQPQHF.

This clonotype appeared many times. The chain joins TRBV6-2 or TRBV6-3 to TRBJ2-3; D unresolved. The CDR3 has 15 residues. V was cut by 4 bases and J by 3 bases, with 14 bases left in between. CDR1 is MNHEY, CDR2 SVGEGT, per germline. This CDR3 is CASSSAYYPTDTQYF. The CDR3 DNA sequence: TGTGCCAGCAGTTCAGCTTACTATCCTACAGATACGCAGTATTTT.

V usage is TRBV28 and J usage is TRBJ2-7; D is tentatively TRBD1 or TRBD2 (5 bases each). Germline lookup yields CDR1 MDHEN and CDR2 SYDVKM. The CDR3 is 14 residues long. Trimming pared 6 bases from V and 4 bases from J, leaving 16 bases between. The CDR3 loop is CASRAAGTRYEQYF. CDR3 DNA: TGTGCCAGCAGGGCGGCAGGGACGAGGTACGAGCAGTACTTC.